Shown below are 11 T cell receptor beta chains from a single sample sequenced in a study of blood T cell repertoires in COVID-19. Measured with immunoSEQ multiplex PCR; TCRdb has only the in-frame clones, and not every one. The sample lists 170,000 or so clones, around 87% seen once, with around 3% in the top ten. The sample taken for sequencing was peripheral blood. These receptors all stem from a man aged 40-55 years with active or convalescent COVID-19.

This clone was found once. The chain uses TRBV9 and TRBJ1-6, with D perhaps matching TRBD1 (6 bases). Germline lookup yields CDR1 SGDLS and CDR2 YYNGEE. V was clipped by 4 bases and J by 8 bases, with 13 bases between them. This CDR3 is built from 14 residues. The DNA for the CDR3 is TGTGCCAGCAGCCCCCGGGGGGGGCATTCACCCCTCCACTTT. This codes for CASSPRGGHSPLHF.

The V gene is TRBV6-5, the J gene TRBJ2-1, with unresolved D. Germline CDR1 is MNHEY and CDR2 is SVGAGI. This CDR3 is 13 amino acids long. The V end was cut by 4 bases, the J end by 7 bases, with 11 bases between. Written as DNA, the CDR3 is TGTGCCAGCAGTTCCCTGACTGGGAATGAGCAGTTCTTC. Translation: CASSSLTGNEQFF.

The count of this clone is one. The gene calls are TRBV14 and TRBJ2-7, with D maybe TRBD1 (6 bases). Trimming cost V 4 bases and J 4 bases, with 8 bases left between them. The CDR3 covers 12 residues. The germline V gene has CDR1 SGHDN and CDR2 FVKESK. CDR3 sequence: CASSRTEYEQYF. DNA of the CDR3: TGTGCCAGCAGCCGGACAGAGTACGAGCAGTACTTC. Full variable domain (remainder filled in from reference TRBV14 and TRBJ2-7): EAGVTQFPSHSVIEKGQTVTLRCDPISGHDNLYWYRRVMGKEIKFLLHFVKESKQDESGMPNNRFLAERTGGTYSTLKVQPAELEDSGVYFCASSRTEYEQYFGPGTRLTVT.

A single count supports this clone. The rearrangement uses TRBV5-8 and TRBJ1-1, with 8 bases that match TRBD1. The junction had 11 bases not matched to a gene; V was cut back by 0 bases and J by 7 bases. This CDR3 comprises 16 residues. Germline-derived CDR1 and CDR2 are SGHTS and YDEGEE. The chain's CDR3 is CASSLGTTGAYFEAFF. The CDR3, as DNA: TGTGCCAGCAGCTTGGGCACGACAGGGGCTTATTTTGAAGCTTTCTTT.

V and J are TRBV19 and TRBJ2-1; 9 nucleotides line up with TRBD1. This CDR3 is 15 amino acids long. Germline CDR1 LNHDA, CDR2 SQIVND (reference sequence). V lost 3 bases and J lost 5; bases outside the gene matches: 5. The CDR3 region has the DNA TGTGCCAGTAGTATGGTACAGGGGGCACACAATGAGCAGTTCTTC. Translating gives CASSMVQGAHNEQFF.

J is TRBJ1-4 and V is TRBV28; TRBD1 aligns across 7 bases. The CDR3 runs 16 residues. CDR1 MDHEN and CDR2 SYDVKM come from the germline V gene. Losses at the gene ends were 3 bases for V and 7 bases for J; bases not matched to a gene: 11. This CDR3 is CASSFNLGTEGEKLFF. In DNA, the CDR3 is TGTGCCAGCAGTTTCAATTTAGGGACAGAGGGTGAAAAACTGTTTTTT.

J is TRBJ2-3 and V is TRBV7-2; 7 bases fit TRBD2. V dropped 2 bases and J dropped 5; count of bases not matched to a gene: 7. The germline CDR1 and CDR2 sequences are SGHTA and FQGNSA. CDR3 length equals 15 residues. The CDR3 is CASSLPAGIRDTQYF. CDR3 DNA sequence: TGTGCCAGCAGCTTACCAGCGGGGATAAGAGATACGCAGTATTTT. The full variable domain, rest sourced from reference TRBV7-2 and TRBJ2-3, is GAGVSQSPSNKVTEKGKDVELRCDPISGHTALYWYRQSLGQGLEFLIYFQGNSAPDKSGLPSDRFSAERTGGSVSTLTIQRTQQEDSAVYLCASSLPAGIRDTQYFGPGTRLTVL.

The V gene is TRBV2, the J gene TRBJ2-5, with 13 bases that match TRBD2. The CDR3 runs to 16 residues. With V trimmed by 7 bases and J by 5 bases, 10 bases remained unmatched. Germline loops: CDR1 SNHLY, CDR2 FYNNEI. CDR3 in DNA: TGTGCCAGCAAGCGGGCCACTAGCGGGGGGGGTGAGACCCAGTACTTC. This translates into CASKRATSGGGETQYF. The full variable domain, with the rest looked up from reference TRBV2 and TRBJ2-5, is EPEVTQTPSHQVTQMGQEVILRCVPISNHLYFYWYRQILGQKVEFLVSFYNNEISEKSEIFDDQFSVERPDGSNFTLKIRSTKLEDSAMYFCASKRATSGGGETQYFGPGTRLLVL.

The chain joins TRBV2 to TRBJ2-3; 7 bases align to TRBD2. Unmatched junction bases numbered 12, after V lost 7 bases and J lost 2 bases. The length of the CDR3 is 16 residues. Germline assignment: CDR1 SNHLY and CDR2 FYNNEI. CDR3 residues: CASTPQLALYTDTQYF. Here the CDR3 DNA reads TGTGCCAGCACCCCTCAACTAGCGCTTTACACAGATACGCAGTATTTT.

The genes are TRBV29-1 and TRBJ2-1, with D possibly matching TRBD1 (6 bases). The CDR3 length is 13 residues. Germline values: CDR1 SQVTM, CDR2 ANQGSEA. The germline V and J ends were trimmed by 6 bases and 3 bases, with 12 bases remaining between them. DNA of the CDR3: TGCAGCGTCCCGGGACACCTCTACAATGAGCAGTTCTTC. Amino acids: CSVPGHLYNEQFF.

V gene TRBV5-4 combines with J gene TRBJ1-2; 9 bases are shared with TRBD1. Trimming took 0 bases from V and 4 from J; bases not matched to a gene: 7. Per the germline V gene, CDR1 is SGHNT and CDR2 is YYREEE (reference sequence). The CDR3 covers 16 residues. CDR3 residues: CASSLALTGGIYGYTF. In nucleotides, the CDR3 is TGTGCCAGCAGCTTGGCCTTGACAGGGGGGATCTATGGCTACACCTTC.